This T cell receptor beta chain is from a study of T cell responses to AZD1222 COVID-19 vaccine. Study results and caveats: Dominant at 160-218 and 743-854, vaccine-associated CD4 TCRs also spanned spike.

The V gene lost 0 bases and the J gene lost 2 bases, with 12 bases spanning the gap. Germline V gene sequence: CDR1 SGHDT, CDR2 YYEEEE. The CDR3 covers 15 residues. With regard to this clone: Antigen unknown.

The method was immunoSEQ multiplex PCR; TCRdb's version includes in-frame clones alone and lacks a portion of them. The sample holds more than 75,000 clones, about 89% seen once. The sequenced sample was peripheral blood, obtained on day 0 of AZD1222 vaccination. This chain joins TRBV5-6 and TRBJ2-7; D is perhaps TRBD2 (6 bases). This TCR was recovered from an adult in good health. Written as DNA, the CDR3 is TGTGCCAGCAGCTTGGTGGGGGGTCGACCCTACGAGCAGTACTTC. It encodes CASSLVGGRPYEQYF.